The T cell receptor beta chain described here comes from a study of pediatric ulcerative colitis. Findings and limits, study-wide: Two rectal clonotypes were found only in ulcerative colitis patients, all of them. Two patients' blood samples yielded substantially fewer templates. Rectal repertoires separated controls, mild-moderate and acute severe colitis. Repertoires came from total lymphocyte DNA, so rare subsets like regulatory T cells may be missed.

Clones were sequenced by immunoSEQ multiplex PCR, and TCRdb holds only the in-frame ones, with some missing. The table shows tens of thousands of clones, with about nine tenths occurring only once. Looked up from germline, CDR1 is WNHNN and CDR2 is SYGVQD (reference sequence). The CDR3 is made up of 14 amino acids. Trimming removed 3 bases from V and 3 bases from J, with 12 bases in between. This clone was seen a handful of times. Its antigen is currently unknown. The sample consisted of blood. The TCR sequence derives from a boy aged 5-17 years with severe ulcerative colitis. The chain combines TRBV10-1 with TRBJ2-7; D possibly uses TRBD1 or TRBD2 (5 bases each). The CDR3 protein is CASSDGAVGYEQYF. The CDR3 DNA reads TGCGCCAGCAGTGACGGGGCAGTGGGCTACGAGCAGTACTTC.